The 24 T cell receptor beta chains given below trace back to one sample, sequenced in a study of shared clonotypes between healthy human individuals. Selected positively for CCR7 and CD45RO-negative, naive CD8 cells excluded terminally differentiated effector memory CD45RA+ cells. Assay: immunoSEQ multiplex PCR; the TCRdb copy retains only in-frame clones and omits some. The data hold about 820,000 clones, with 80% to 95% observed a single time. What was sequenced was naive CD8+ T cells sorted from blood. The receptors were gathered from a man aged 30 to 39 in good health.

The V call is TRBV4-1, the J call TRBJ1-1, with D possibly matching TRBD1 (5 bases). V was clipped by 2 bases and J by 10 bases, with 17 bases between them. CDR1 and CDR2 from the germline V gene are MGHRA and YSYEKL. CDR3 length equals 14 residues. The CDR3, as DNA: TGCGCCAGCAGCCAAACCATCTCGGGGACTTTAGCTTTCTTT. Translating it yields CASSQTISGTLAFF.

This chain uses TRBV19 with TRBJ2-1; tentatively, D is TRBD1 (5 bases). CDR1 and CDR2 from the germline V gene are LNHDA and SQIVND (reference sequence). CDR3 size: 15 residues. Trimming stripped 4 bases from V and 7 bases from J, with 17 bases between. Here the CDR3 reads CASSTLRQGRNEQFF. The CDR3 DNA reads as TGTGCCAGTAGTACACTCAGGCAGGGCAGAAATGAGCAGTTCTTC.

This rearrangement joins TRBV9 to TRBJ2-7; 8 bases agree with TRBD2. Germline loops: CDR1 SGDLS, CDR2 YYNGEE. With V trimmed by 3 bases and J by 3 bases, 11 bases remained unmatched. The CDR3 consists of 16 residues. CDR3 sequence (DNA): TGTGCCAGCAGCGCCTCGTTAAGCGGGAGTGTCTACGAGCAGTACTTC. It yields the protein CASSASLSGSVYEQYF.

This clone was seen only once. This chain uses TRBV28 with TRBJ1-3; TRBD1 is a possible D gene (6 bases). Trimming took 5 bases from V and 1 from J, leaving 12 bases between them. Germline values: CDR1 MDHEN, CDR2 SYDVKM. The CDR3 runs 15 residues. The CDR3 region has the DNA TGTGCCAGCAGTAACAGGGTTTCGTCTGGAAACACCATATATTTT. Amino acid sequence: CASSNRVSSGNTIYF.

As for this clone: Distinct nucleotide sequences in the sample also encode this CDR3. This chain uses TRBV7-9 with TRBJ2-7; D call uncertain. The CDR3 sequence is 13 residues long. V dropped 4 bases and J dropped 0 bases, with 7 bases sitting between them. Germline CDR1 reads SEHNR; CDR2 reads FQNEAQ (reference sequence). This chain's CDR3 is CASSSRDSYEQYF. CDR3 sequence (DNA): TGTGCCAGCAGCTCTAGGGACTCCTACGAGCAGTACTTC. The full variable domain, its missing parts supplied by reference TRBV7-9 and TRBJ2-7, is DTGVSQNPRHKITKRGQNVTFRCDPISEHNRLYWYRQTLGQGPEFLTYFQNEAQLEKSRLLSDRFSAERPKGSFSTLEIQRTEQGDSAMYLCASSSRDSYEQYFGPGTRLTVT.

This clone was recorded once. V usage is TRBV4-3 and J usage is TRBJ2-7; 11 bases line up with TRBD2. The CDR3 has 15 residues. Germline lookup yields CDR1 LGHNA and CDR2 YSLEER. Trimming took 3 bases from V and 2 from J; bases not matched to a gene: 3. CDR3 DNA: TGCGCCAGCAGCCAGTCGACTAGCGGGACCTACGAGCAGTACTTC. Translated, it gives CASSQSTSGTYEQYF.

This chain connects TRBV28 to TRBJ2-5, with D possibly TRBD1 on 6 matching bases. Looked up from germline, CDR1 is MDHEN and CDR2 is SYDVKM. Deletions cut 5 bases from V and 5 bases from J, with 15 bases between. The CDR3 runs to 14 residues. CDR3 sequence: CASSLPTGMETQYF. CDR3 nucleotide sequence: TGTGCCAGCAGTCTCCCAACAGGGATGGAGACCCAGTACTTC.

This clone occurred once. The rearrangement links TRBV5-6 to TRBJ2-5; D is undetermined. This CDR3 comprises 15 residues. Trimming left V 0 bases short and J 4 bases short, with 13 bases between. Germline lookup yields CDR1 SGHDT and CDR2 YYEEEE. CDR3 nucleotides: TGTGCCAGCAGCTTGGCCTCCATAAGGGTAGAGACCCAGTACTTC. Translated, it gives CASSLASIRVETQYF.

The V and J genes are TRBV29-1 and TRBJ2-5; D is ambiguous. Germline CDR1 and CDR2: SQVTM and ANQGSEA. The CDR3 is 13 residues long. V lost 2 bases to trimming and J lost 5 bases, with 12 bases between them. The CDR3 is CSVEYRLVETQYF. CDR3 DNA sequence: TGCAGCGTTGAATATCGTTTGGTGGAGACCCAGTACTTC.

V and J are TRBV5-6 and TRBJ2-1; D is tentatively TRBD1 or TRBD2 (5 bases each). The germline gives CDR1 SGHDT, CDR2 YYEEEE. The CDR3 sequence is 17 residues long. V was pared by 0 bases and J by 1 base, with 14 bases between. The CDR3 DNA sequence: TGTGCCAGCAGCTTGGTTGGGGGATTGGGATCCTACAATGAGCAGTTCTTC. Encoded protein: CASSLVGGLGSYNEQFF.

Only one count was recorded for this clone. The chain combines TRBV7-2 with TRBJ2-7; D is possibly TRBD1 (5 bases). V was trimmed by 4 bases and J by 4 bases, leaving 14 bases between them. The CDR3 has 14 amino acids. Germline V lookup: CDR1 SGHTA, CDR2 FQGNSA. The CDR3 coding sequence is TGTGCCAGCAGCTCCCCGGAGACAGTATACGAGCAGTACTTC. This gives the protein CASSSPETVYEQYF.

Worth noting for this clone: Within the sample, other DNA sequences also encode this same CDR3. J is TRBJ2-2 and V is TRBV9; no definite D call. The V end lost 4 bases, the J end lost 3 bases, and 4 bases lay between the germline ends. CDR1 SGDLS and CDR2 YYNGEE come from the germline V gene. The CDR3 is 12 amino acids. CDR3 coding DNA: TGTGCCAGCAGCTTATACACCGGGGAGCTGTTTTTT. This translates into CASSLYTGELFF.

This chain links TRBV27 with TRBJ1-1, with a tentative D call TRBD1 (5 bases). The CDR3 runs to 14 residues. Germline CDR1 reads MNHEY; CDR2 reads SMNVEV (reference sequence). Trimming removed 6 bases at V and 1 base at J, with 12 bases between. CDR3 sequence (DNA): TGTGCCAGCAGAGCCTTTGGGGGGAACACTGAAGCTTTCTTT. Its protein product is CASRAFGGNTEAFF.

CDR3 protein: CASRKRNRDSELFF. CDR3 nucleotides: TGTGCCAGCAGGAAAAGAAACCGGGACAGTGAACTGTTTTTT. J is TRBJ2-2 and V is TRBV28; 7 nucleotides align to TRBD1. The CDR3 has 14 residues. Germline CDR1 MDHEN, CDR2 SYDVKM. V gave up 6 bases and J gave up 14 bases; unmatched junction bases: 15.

This chain joins TRBV10-3 and TRBJ2-7, with TRBD2 as a possible D gene (5 bases). V was shortened by 6 bases and J by 7 bases, with 22 bases between the two germline ends. The CDR3 extends over 15 amino acids. Germline CDR1 reads ENHRY; CDR2 reads SYGVKD. The DNA of the CDR3 is TGTGCCATCAGCCCTTCACGAGCGGATAATCGGGAGCAGTACTTC. Translated: CAISPSRADNREQYF.

The CDR3 loop is CASGGLIDRAINEKLFF. The CDR3 coding sequence is TGTGCCAGCGGGGGGTTGATTGACAGGGCCATTAATGAAAAACTGTTTTTT. The gene calls are TRBV2 and TRBJ1-4, with TRBD1 matching over 7 bases. Germline V gene data show CDR1 as SNHLY and CDR2 as FYNNEI. Trimming at V came to 8 bases and at J to 4 bases, leaving 16 bases not matched to a gene. This CDR3 is built from 17 residues.

The rearrangement links TRBV19 to TRBJ2-1, with a weak D call TRBD1 (5 bases). This CDR3 region has 15 residues. Germline assignment: CDR1 LNHDA and CDR2 SQIVND (reference sequence). The germline V and J ends were trimmed by 5 bases and 4 bases, with 15 bases remaining between them. This CDR3 is CASSQGLVGYNEQFF. Written as DNA, the CDR3 is TGTGCCAGTAGTCAGGGTTTGGTTGGGTACAATGAGCAGTTCTTC.

A few counts support this clone. The V call is TRBV27, the J call TRBJ2-7; 7 bases fit TRBD2. This CDR3 has 16 residues. In germline, CDR1 is MNHEY, CDR2 SMNVEV (reference sequence). V trimming: 2 bases; J trimming: 2 bases; junction bases outside the gene matches: 9. DNA of the CDR3: TGTGCCAGCAGTTTAGTGGGAGGGAGGGCCACCTACGAGCAGTACTTC. The encoded protein is CASSLVGGRATYEQYF.

This sequence joins TRBV10-3 and TRBJ2-1; 12 bases are shared with TRBD2. Germline CDR1 is ENHRY and CDR2 is SYGVKD. Unmatched junction bases numbered 2, after V lost 8 bases and J lost 9 bases. This CDR3 contains 12 residues. In DNA form, the CDR3 reads TGTGCCATCGCGACTAGCGGGGGTGAGCAGTTCTTC. Protein sequence: CAIATSGGEQFF.

The DNA for the CDR3 is TGTGCCAGCAGTTTATTACAGGGGAGGTGGGGTGAAAAACTGTTTTTT. It specifies CASSLLQGRWGEKLFF. The V call is TRBV27, the J call TRBJ1-4; TRBD1 matches at 7 bases. Per germline, CDR1 MNHEY and CDR2 SMNVEV (reference sequence). The J segment lost 7 bases and the V segment lost 1 base, leaving 9 bases of the junction unmatched. This CDR3 comprises 16 residues.

This clone appeared once. The CDR3 here is CASSFPEGRKNGYTF. The CDR3, as DNA: TGTGCCAGCAGCTTTCCCGAGGGTAGAAAGAATGGCTACACCTTC. This chain connects TRBV7-9 to TRBJ1-2; D not resolved. There are 15 residues in the CDR3. The germline V gene encodes CDR1 SEHNR and CDR2 FQNEAQ (reference sequence). V dropped 3 bases and J dropped 6 bases, with 17 bases sitting between them. The complete variable domain, with remaining parts taken from reference TRBV7-9 and TRBJ1-2, reads DTGVSQNPRHKITKRGQNVTFRCDPISEHNRLYWYRQTLGQGPEFLTYFQNEAQLEKSRLLSDRFSAERPKGSFSTLEIQRTEQGDSAMYLCASSFPEGRKNGYTFGSGTRLTVV.

The V and J genes are TRBV6-5 and TRBJ2-1, with a weak D call TRBD1 (5 bases). The CDR3 contains 11 residues. Trimming removed 6 bases from V and 9 bases from J, with 9 bases in between. The germline V gene has CDR1 MNHEY and CDR2 SVGAGI. The CDR3: CASRQGFEQFF. The CDR3 nucleotides read TGTGCCAGCAGGCAGGGATTTGAGCAGTTCTTC.

This rearrangement joins TRBV5-5 to TRBJ2-1, with D uncertain. V lost 4 bases to trimming and J lost 3 bases, with 14 bases between them. The CDR3 loop spans 15 amino acids. CDR1 and CDR2 from the germline V gene are SGHKS and YYEKEE (reference sequence). CDR3 in amino acids: CASSPTKDHYNEQFF. CDR3 bases: TGTGCCAGCAGCCCAACAAAGGACCACTACAATGAGCAGTTCTTC. Based on the CDR3 plus reference TRBV5-5 and TRBJ2-1, the full variable domain is DAGVTQSPTHLIKTRGQQVTLRCSPISGHKSVSWYQQVLGQGPQFIFQYYEKEERGRGNFPDRFSARQFPNYSSELNVNALLLGDSALYLCASSPTKDHYNEQFFGPGTRLTVL.

The V call is TRBV11-2, the J call TRBJ2-7; no reliable D call. The CDR3 contains 15 residues. V shed 1 base and J shed 3 bases, with 13 bases lying between them. Germline V CDR1 and CDR2: SGHAT, FQNNGV. The CDR3 nucleotides read TGTGCCAGCAGCTTAGGGGCCGGTGCCTACTACGAGCAGTACTTC. Encoded protein: CASSLGAGAYYEQYF.